This TCR beta chain was obtained from a study of vaccination effects on CD4 cells after COVID-19. Antigen-specific CD4+ T cell clonotypes were called by their expansion after viral peptide-pool culture in ViraFEST. Cells that had been cultured for less than 13 days were the source of isolated CD4+ T cells. Two doses of either BNT162b2 or mRNA-1273 were given to each participant. In the vaccine recipients, nucleocapsid antibodies were negative and there was no prior SARS-CoV-2 infection. Wells containing approximately 2 million PBMC each were cultured with about 9 IU/ml IL-2 and 8 to 10 ug/ml peptides. Overall study results and limits: Late after vaccination, infection- and vaccine-induced clones showed marked clonal contraction. Early post-infection timepoints were absent, and convalescent patients were few.

Of note for this clone: Its cognate antigen is unknown.

The table came from immunoSEQ multiplex PCR; TCRdb's copy has only in-frame clones and leaves some out. The data show about 15,000 clones, about 74% seen once. Germline lookup yields CDR1 PRHDT and CDR2 FYEKMQ (reference sequence). There are 15 residues in the CDR3. J was trimmed by 9 bases and V by 5 bases; bases with no gene match: 8. The receptor comes from a human donor who received a COVID-19 vaccine. The source material was CD4+ T cells from PBMCs cultured with HCoV-NL63 spike peptides, sampled after COVID-19 vaccination. The V call is TRBV13, the J call TRBJ1-6, with 9 nucleotides matching TRBD1. The DNA for the CDR3 is TGTGCCAGCAGCGAAGGGGACAGGGCCGGTTCACCCCTCCACTTT. Amino acids: CASSEGDRAGSPLHF.